Below, 32 T cell receptor beta chains from the same sample are listed, as sequenced in a study of cytomegalovirus exposure and HLA in healthy donors. PCR was performed using 60 Vbeta and 13 Jbeta primers. Sequencing used immunoSEQ multiplex PCR; TCRdb keeps in-frame clones, though not all of them. The table includes about 170,000 clones, roughly 78% detected once. Sequencing was done on a sample of PBMCs. The receptors derive from a middle-aged man in good health and CMV-seropositive.

This chain joins TRBV5-4 and TRBJ1-1; a weak D match, TRBD1 (5 bases). Trimming cost V 7 bases and J 6 bases, with 13 bases left between them. Germline V gene data show CDR1 as SGHNT and CDR2 as YYREEE (reference sequence). The CDR3 length is 12 residues. The CDR3, as DNA: TGTGCCAGCCACCGACTAGGGGCTGAAGCTTTCTTT. Translation: CASHRLGAEAFF.

The V and J genes are TRBV27 and TRBJ2-5; perhaps TRBD2 as D (6 bases). The CDR3 is made up of 14 amino acids. Germline assignment: CDR1 MNHEY and CDR2 SMNVEV (reference sequence). Trimming stripped 2 bases from V and 5 bases from J, with 12 bases between. This CDR3 reads CASSLAGRWETQYF. CDR3 DNA: TGTGCCAGCAGTTTAGCGGGGCGTTGGGAGACCCAGTACTTC.

The gene calls are TRBV9 and TRBJ2-7; TRBD2 agrees at 8 bases. The germline CDR1 and CDR2 sequences are SGDLS and YYNGEE. CDR3 length: 14 residues. V was clipped by 0 bases and J by 6 bases; unmatched bases: 5. The CDR3 sequence: CASSVATGGVEQYF. The DNA of the CDR3 is TGTGCCAGCAGCGTAGCTACGGGAGGGGTCGAGCAGTACTTC.

This clone has more than one count but fewer than ten. This chain connects TRBV5-6 to TRBJ2-1, with a possible D match to TRBD1 (6 bases). V lost 5 bases and J 2 bases, leaving 11 bases between the germline ends. The CDR3 sequence is 14 residues long. Germline-derived CDR1 and CDR2 are SGHDT and YYEEEE. CDR3 protein: CASRFGTPYNEQFF. In nucleotides, the CDR3 is TGTGCCAGCAGATTCGGGACACCCTACAATGAGCAGTTCTTC.

The chain links TRBV30 to TRBJ2-7; 7 nucleotides align to TRBD1. The length of the CDR3 is 11 residues. Germline CDR1 GTSNPN, CDR2 SVGIG (reference sequence). With 4 bases clipped from V and 6 bases from J, the junction kept 3 bases outside the gene matches. DNA of the CDR3: TGTGCCTGGACGACAGGGATCGAGCAGTACTTC. It is translated as CAWTTGIEQYF.

The chain couples TRBV10-3 to TRBJ1-2, with 9 bases matching TRBD1. In germline, CDR1 is ENHRY, CDR2 SYGVKD. The ends lost 7 bases at V and 8 bases at J; junction bases unmatched: 5. The CDR3 runs 12 residues. This CDR3 reads CAINTGGNGYTF. CDR3 sequence (DNA): TGTGCCATCAACACAGGGGGCAACGGCTACACCTTC.

In this sample, this clone turned up a few times. The chain couples TRBV27 to TRBJ2-6; 10 nucleotides line up with TRBD1. With V trimmed by 4 bases and J by 4 bases, 4 bases remained unmatched. Germline V lookup: CDR1 MNHEY, CDR2 SMNVEV (reference sequence). This CDR3 region has 16 residues. CDR3 DNA: TGTGCCAGCAGTTCGGACAGGGGGAAAGGGGCCAACGTCCTGACTTTC. Translation: CASSSDRGKGANVLTF.

This chain connects TRBV7-9 to TRBJ2-7, with TRBD2 as a possible D gene (6 bases). The CDR3 is made up of 17 amino acids. Looked up from germline, CDR1 is SEHNR and CDR2 is FQNEAQ (reference sequence). Deletions cut 3 bases from V and 3 bases from J, with 21 bases between. CDR3 in DNA: TGTGCCAGCAGCTTCCCGGGGGTCTTCGACAAGGGCTACGAGCAGTACTTC. Encoded protein: CASSFPGVFDKGYEQYF.

CDR3: CASSEAKGQGADTQYF. The CDR3 DNA reads as TGTGCCAGCAGTGAAGCTAAGGGACAGGGAGCAGATACGCAGTATTTT. The chain joins TRBV6-1 to TRBJ2-3, with 9 bases fitting TRBD1. The CDR3 consists of 16 residues. Trimming took 0 bases from V and 4 from J; bases not matched to a gene: 5. CDR1 and CDR2 (germline): MNHNS, SASEGT.

The V call is TRBV7-3, the J call TRBJ1-1; no clear D. CDR3 length: 14 residues. Germline loops: CDR1 SGHTA, CDR2 FQGTGA. Trimming took 2 bases from V and 1 from J, leaving 8 bases between them. CDR3 in amino acids: CASSLERQNTEAFF. The CDR3 coding sequence is TGTGCCAGCAGCTTAGAGAGACAGAACACTGAAGCTTTCTTT.

This clone was counted between two and nine times. The V call is TRBV2, the J call TRBJ1-2, with 7 bases fitting TRBD1. The length of the CDR3 is 15 residues. V shed 5 bases, J shed 0 bases, and the junction held 6 bases outside the gene matches. From germline, CDR1 is SNHLY and CDR2 FYNNEI. In DNA form, the CDR3 reads TGTGCCAGCAGTCGACAGGGTATGGCTAACTATGGCTACACCTTC. Protein product: CASSRQGMANYGYTF.

The J gene is TRBJ1-1, the V gene TRBV5-6, with TRBD1 identical over 7 bases. CDR1 SGHDT and CDR2 YYEEEE come from the germline V gene. The CDR3 runs to 15 residues. V lost 4 bases to trimming and J lost 5 bases; unmatched junction nucleotides: 11. This CDR3 reads CASSTRTGLGTEAFF. The CDR3 DNA is TGTGCCAGCAGCACTAGGACAGGCCTGGGGACTGAAGCTTTCTTT. Full variable domain (rest looked up from reference TRBV5-6 and TRBJ1-1): DAGVTQSPTHLIKTRGQQVTLRCSPKSGHDTVSWYQQALGQGPQFIFQYYEEEERQRGNFPDRFSGHQFPNYSSELNVNALLLGDSALYLCASSTRTGLGTEAFFGQGTRLTVV.

The V call is TRBV7-8, the J call TRBJ2-7; 7 bases match TRBD2. The CDR3 totals 15 residues. Germline-derived CDR1 and CDR2 are SGHVS and FQNEAQ. Unmatched junction bases numbered 10, after V lost 5 bases and J lost 3 bases. The CDR3 bases are TGTGCCAGCAGCGGAGGGGAGGGGAGCGGCTACGAGCAGTACTTC. Protein: CASSGGEGSGYEQYF.

The table lists this clone with a few counts. This chain joins TRBV11-3 and TRBJ2-1, with 8 bases fitting TRBD2. The CDR3 covers 16 residues. The germline V gene encodes CDR1 SGHNT and CDR2 YENEEA. With 1 base clipped from V and 5 bases from J, the junction kept 7 bases outside the gene matches. In DNA form, the CDR3 reads TGTGCCAGCAGCTTAGTGGGCGGGGGGCCCCACAATGAGCAGTTCTTC. As protein: CASSLVGGGPHNEQFF.

This rearrangement joins TRBV6-5 to TRBJ2-7, with 7 nucleotides matching TRBD2. The germline V gene encodes CDR1 MNHEY and CDR2 SVGAGI. The CDR3 runs to 12 residues. The V segment lost 6 bases and the J segment 9 bases; nucleotides outside the gene matches: 8. CDR3 bases: TGTGCCAGCAGCCTGGGGGGGAGTGCGCAGTACTTC. Translating gives CASSLGGSAQYF.

This chain joins TRBV9 and TRBJ2-7, with D possibly TRBD1 on 6 matching bases. Trimming took off 3 bases at V and 0 bases at J, with 10 bases between the two ends. The length of the CDR3 is 14 residues. Germline CDR1 is SGDLS and CDR2 is YYNGEE. As DNA, the CDR3 is TGTGCCAGCAGCGCAACAGGGAGCTCCTACGAGCAGTACTTC. Its translation: CASSATGSSYEQYF.

The chain recombines TRBV5-5 with TRBJ1-6, with 10 bases identical to TRBD1. Germline V gene lookup returns CDR1 SGHKS and CDR2 YYEKEE (reference sequence). The CDR3 is 15 amino acids. Germline trimming cut 4 bases from V and 7 bases from J; bases unmatched to any gene: 5. As DNA, the CDR3 is TGTGCCAGCAGCCCGGGACAGGGGATCAATTCACCCCTCCACTTT. Amino acids: CASSPGQGINSPLHF.

The chain combines TRBV27 with TRBJ2-5; D is perhaps TRBD1 (5 bases). Trimming removed 3 bases from V and 5 bases from J, with 13 bases in between. Germline CDR1 and CDR2: MNHEY and SMNVEV (reference sequence). The CDR3 has 14 amino acids. The CDR3 here is CASSFIGAGETQYF. CDR3 sequence (DNA): TGTGCCAGCAGTTTTATAGGGGCCGGGGAGACCCAGTACTTC.

This clone came up once. The chain joins TRBV9 to TRBJ1-1, with no clear D. In germline, CDR1 is SGDLS, CDR2 YYNGEE. This CDR3 region has 15 residues. V shed 4 bases and J shed 5 bases, with 18 bases lying between them. DNA for the CDR3: TGTGCCAGCAGCACTAGTCACCACCGGGGAACTGAAGCTTTCTTT. It codes for CASSTSHHRGTEAFF. The variable domain in full, completed from reference TRBV9 and TRBJ1-1, reads DSGVTQTPKHLITATGQRVTLRCSPRSGDLSVYWYQQSLDQGLQFLIQYYNGEERAKGNILERFSAQQFPDLHSELNLSSLELGDSALYFCASSTSHHRGTEAFFGQGTRLTVV.

The CDR3 reads CASSQGTSTGELFF. The CDR3, as DNA: TGTGCCAGCAGCCAAGGGACATCCACCGGGGAGCTGTTTTTT. The chain employs TRBV5-4 and TRBJ2-2; D perhaps matches TRBD1 (6 bases). V was clipped by 4 bases and J by 4 bases, with 11 bases between them. The CDR3 length is 14 residues. In germline, CDR1 is SGHNT, CDR2 YYREEE (reference sequence).

V and J are TRBV15 and TRBJ2-7, with TRBD1 as a possible D gene (6 bases). The CDR3 loop spans 14 amino acids. Germline CDR1 and CDR2: LNHNV and YYDKDF (reference sequence). V was shortened by 4 bases and J by 2 bases, with 12 bases between the two germline ends. In DNA, the CDR3 is TGTGCCACCAGCACAGAGACAGGCACCTACGAGCAGTACTTC. This sequence encodes CATSTETGTYEQYF.

The chain couples TRBV6-1 to TRBJ1-1, with 8 bases fitting TRBD1. Germline CDR1 is MNHNS and CDR2 is SASEGT. J was trimmed by 8 bases and V by 6 bases; bases with no gene match: 11. This CDR3 has 14 residues. The CDR3 nucleotides read TGTGCCAGCAGCGATACAGGGGGTCGCGCCGAAGCTTTCTTT. Amino acids: CASSDTGGRAEAFF.

To note about this clone: Sequence at one end of the junction differs from germline and may be a read error. The rearrangement links TRBV7-7 to TRBJ2-2; 9 bases align to TRBD1. The CDR3 sequence is 15 residues long. In germline, CDR1 is SSHAT, CDR2 FNYEAQ (reference sequence). The CDR3 loop reads CASSSGTGRTGELFF. The CDR3 coding sequence is TGTGCTAGCAGCTCCGGGACAGGGCGGACCGGGGAGCTGTTTTTT.

Regarding this clone: Relative to the germline gene, one junction end is altered; a read error may explain this. The chain links TRBV7-7 to TRBJ2-2; perhaps D is TRBD1 or TRBD2 (5 bases each). CDR1 and CDR2 (germline): SSHAT, FNYEAQ (reference sequence). The CDR3 runs to 18 residues. The CDR3 loop is CASSLALPGSANTGELFF. In nucleotides, the CDR3 is TGTGCTAGCAGCTTAGCGCTACCAGGGTCAGCGAACACCGGGGAGCTGTTTTTT.

This chain links TRBV10-3 with TRBJ1-2, with a weak D call TRBD1 (5 bases). The CDR3 contains 15 residues. The germline V gene has CDR1 ENHRY and CDR2 SYGVKD. Between the trimmed V and J ends, which lost 6 bases and 4 bases, there was a span of 18 bases. CDR3 in amino acids: CAIRTGLDGTYGYTF. As DNA, the CDR3 is TGTGCCATCAGGACGGGACTCGACGGTACCTATGGCTACACCTTC.

This chain uses TRBV25-1 with TRBJ2-5, with D possibly being TRBD1 (5 bases). V was clipped by 4 bases and J by 1 base, with 16 bases between them. Germline-derived CDR1 and CDR2 are MGHDK and SYGVNS. The CDR3 has 16 residues. Here the CDR3 DNA reads TGTGCCAGCAGTGTACACTTCTGGGGCAGCCAAGAGACCCAGTACTTC. It yields the protein CASSVHFWGSQETQYF.

The chain uses TRBV19 and TRBJ2-1; possible D gene TRBD2, 6 bases. This CDR3 is 11 amino acids long. With 8 bases removed from V and 14 bases from J, the gap between germline ends came to 16 bases. Germline V gene sequence: CDR1 LNHDA, CDR2 SQIVND (reference sequence). The CDR3 here is CASGRDSVEFF. The CDR3 DNA follows: TGTGCCAGTGGACGGGACTCCGTTGAGTTCTTC.

This clone turned up a few times. The V and J genes are TRBV7-2 and TRBJ2-5, with D possibly matching TRBD1 (7 bases). The CDR3 totals 14 residues. From germline, CDR1 is SGHTA and CDR2 FQGNSA. V was pared by 6 bases and J by 4 bases, with 15 bases between. CDR3 sequence: CASSTGDSPETQYF. CDR3 bases: TGTGCCAGCAGTACAGGGGACTCCCCAGAGACCCAGTACTTC.

The chain links TRBV7-2 to TRBJ2-7; 8 bases match TRBD1. This CDR3 comprises 15 residues. Trimming removed 1 base from V and 3 bases from J; junction bases left unmatched: 5. Germline lookup yields CDR1 SGHTA and CDR2 FQGNSA. The CDR3 loop is CASSLDGQGVYEQYF. In DNA, the CDR3 is TGTGCCAGCAGCTTAGACGGACAGGGCGTCTACGAGCAGTACTTC.

The V call is TRBV6-5, the J call TRBJ2-7; TRBD1 aligns across 12 bases. This CDR3 comprises 15 residues. Per the germline V gene, CDR1 is MNHEY and CDR2 is SVGAGI. Trimming removed 0 bases from V and 7 bases from J; junction bases left unmatched: 4. The CDR3 nucleotides read TGTGCCAGCAGTTACTCGGGACAGGGGGCGCGAGAGCAGTACTTC. It encodes CASSYSGQGAREQYF.

The chain uses TRBV19 and TRBJ1-2, with no clear D. The length of the CDR3 is 14 residues. V lost 4 bases and J 0 bases, leaving 9 bases between the germline ends. Germline V lookup: CDR1 LNHDA, CDR2 SQIVND (reference sequence). The CDR3 protein is CASSRGSPNYGYTF. CDR3 coding DNA: TGTGCCAGTAGTAGAGGGAGCCCTAACTATGGCTACACCTTC.

CDR3 sequence: CASSHGGTGDSGYTF. CDR3 nucleotide sequence: TGCGCCAGCAGCCATGGTGGGACAGGGGACTCGGGCTACACCTTC. V gene TRBV4-3 combines with J gene TRBJ1-2; 10 bases align to TRBD1. The CDR3 length is 15 residues. V gave up 3 bases and J gave up 8 bases; unmatched junction bases: 9. Germline lookup yields CDR1 LGHNA and CDR2 YSLEER.